These 13 T cell receptor beta chains share one sample of origin, sequenced in a study of cytomegalovirus exposure and HLA in healthy donors. 60 Vbeta and 13 Jbeta primers were used in PCR. Some clones are missing from TCRdb's copy, which holds only in-frame ones; the method was immunoSEQ multiplex PCR. Among roughly 66,000 clones listed, 70% to 80% were seen once. The sample consisted of PBMCs. The receptors originated from a man between 18 and 29 years old in good health and CMV-seropositive.

The rearrangement links TRBV13 to TRBJ1-1; 9 nucleotides agree with TRBD1. This CDR3 spans 13 amino acids. V was pared by 8 bases and J by 5 bases, with 6 bases of the junction left unmatched. The V gene's germline CDR1 is PRHDT and CDR2 FYEKMQ (reference sequence). CDR3 sequence reads: CASAYRGPTEAFF. DNA for the CDR3: TGTGCCAGCGCCTACAGGGGGCCGACTGAAGCTTTCTTT.

The chain joins TRBV6-5 to TRBJ1-4, with 8 positions matching TRBD1. Gene TRBJ2-2 matches the end of the DNA better, so the J call may be wrong. The germline gives CDR1 MNHEY, CDR2 SVGAGI. The CDR3 extends over 13 amino acids. CDR3 residues: CASTAGGEGELFF. The CDR3 region has the DNA TGTGCCAGCACCGCAGGGGGCGAAGGGGAGCTGTTTTTT.

V gene TRBV29-1 combines with J gene TRBJ2-3; the D is unclear. The germline V gene has CDR1 SQVTM and CDR2 ANQGSEA. The CDR3 extends over 13 amino acids. Trimming took off 4 bases at V and 2 bases at J, with 10 bases between the two ends. The chain's CDR3 is CSVGRSPTDTQYF. The CDR3 nucleotides read TGCAGCGTTGGGCGGAGCCCCACAGATACGCAGTATTTT.

This chain links TRBV7-2 with TRBJ2-7; tentative D call: TRBD2 (6 bases). The germline gives CDR1 SGHTA, CDR2 FQGNSA. V dropped 5 bases and J dropped 1 base, with 12 bases sitting between them. CDR3 size: 14 residues. This chain's CDR3 is CASSRSGLSYEQYF. CDR3 in DNA: TGTGCCAGCAGCAGATCGGGACTTTCCTACGAGCAGTACTTC. Full variable domain (remainder filled in from reference TRBV7-2 and TRBJ2-7): GAGVSQSPSNKVTEKGKDVELRCDPISGHTALYWYRQSLGQGLEFLIYFQGNSAPDKSGLPSDRFSAERTGGSVSTLTIQRTQQEDSAVYLCASSRSGLSYEQYFGPGTRLTVT.

V and J are TRBV7-8 and TRBJ1-5; 10 bases match TRBD1. Germline V CDR1 and CDR2: SGHVS, FQNEAQ. The CDR3 totals 15 residues. Trimming at V came to 5 bases and at J to 7 bases, leaving 8 bases not matched to a gene. The CDR3 region is CASSPGQGTYQPQHF. The DNA for the CDR3 is TGTGCCAGCAGCCCGGGACAGGGGACTTACCAGCCCCAGCATTTT.

Worth noting for this clone: An end of the junction differs from the germline gene, which may be a read error. The V and J genes are TRBV7-2 and TRBJ2-6; 10 bases map to TRBD2. Germline V gene sequence: CDR1 SGHTA, CDR2 FQGNSA. The CDR3 consists of 16 residues. The CDR3 region is CASSVAGGLGANVLTF. The CDR3 DNA reads TGTGCCAGCAGCGTAGCGGGAGGACTTGGGGCCAACGTCCTGACTTTC.

The CDR3: CASTPPGYNEQFF. The CDR3 nucleotides are TGTGCCAGCACCCCCCCAGGATACAATGAGCAGTTCTTC. The chain has TRBV7-6 and TRBJ2-1; D remains ambiguous. The germline V and J ends were trimmed by 7 bases and 4 bases, with 11 bases remaining between them. The CDR3 loop spans 13 amino acids. CDR1 SGHVS and CDR2 FNYEAQ come from the germline V gene. Using reference TRBV7-6 and TRBJ2-1 for the parts outside the CDR3, the full variable domain is GAGVSQSPRYKVTKRGQDVALRCDPISGHVSLYWYRQALGQGPEFLTYFNYEAQQDKSGLPNDRFSAERPEGSISTLTIQRTEQRDSAMYRCASTPPGYNEQFFGPGTRLTVL.

J is TRBJ2-7 and V is TRBV4-2; maybe TRBD1 (6 bases). From germline, CDR1 is LGHNA and CDR2 YNFKEQ. The V end was cut by 5 bases, the J end by 7 bases, with 15 bases between. This CDR3 spans 13 amino acids. CDR3 in amino acids: CASSKTGLGEQYF. The CDR3 DNA reads TGTGCCAGCAGCAAAACAGGGCTCGGGGAGCAGTACTTC.

The V call is TRBV9, the J call TRBJ2-3; TRBD1 agrees at 9 bases. This CDR3 has 15 residues. Germline CDR1 reads SGDLS; CDR2 reads YYNGEE. Trimming at V came to 2 bases and at J to 1 base, leaving 2 bases not matched to a gene. CDR3 sequence (DNA): TGTGCCAGCAGCGTTTGGGACAGGGGCACAGATACGCAGTATTTT. It encodes CASSVWDRGTDTQYF.

The J gene is TRBJ2-5, the V gene TRBV28; tentative D call: TRBD1 (6 bases). Germline V gene sequence: CDR1 MDHEN, CDR2 SYDVKM. The ends were cut back, 7 bases at V and 5 bases at J, with 14 bases in the middle. The CDR3 runs 13 residues. CDR3 amino acids: CASNLPGGETQYF. In DNA, the CDR3 is TGTGCCAGCAACTTACCTGGGGGCGAGACCCAGTACTTC.

The rearrangement uses TRBV7-9 and TRBJ2-5; possible D gene TRBD2, 6 bases. Germline CDR1 is SEHNR and CDR2 is FQNEAQ (reference sequence). The CDR3 consists of 17 residues. Trimming took 5 bases from V and 2 from J, leaving 21 bases between them. CDR3 in DNA: TGTGCCAGCAGCCCGCCTCAACCGGGGGTCGGACAAGAGACCCAGTACTTC. It specifies CASSPPQPGVGQETQYF.

The chain couples TRBV4-2 to TRBJ2-3; 8 nucleotides align to TRBD2. The germline CDR1 and CDR2 sequences are LGHNA and YNFKEQ. V lost 0 bases and J lost 4; bases outside the gene matches: 3. CDR3 size: 15 residues. This CDR3 is CASSQDRAGADTQYF. CDR3 sequence (DNA): TGTGCCAGCAGCCAAGACCGAGCGGGGGCAGATACGCAGTATTTT.

The chain couples TRBV29-1 to TRBJ2-7, with unresolved D. The length of the CDR3 is 11 residues. From germline, CDR1 is SQVTM and CDR2 ANQGSEA. V lost 4 bases to trimming and J lost 6 bases, with 10 bases between them. This CDR3 is CSVGDNSEQYF. The CDR3 DNA sequence: TGCAGCGTTGGAGATAATTCCGAGCAGTACTTC.